This T cell receptor (beta chain) comes out of a study of T cell repertoires in cytomegalovirus infection. In TCRdb, the reads were re-called with MiXCR into one record per CDR3 protein. The data contain about a million distinct CDR3 sequences, roughly a third of them singletons. This clonotype has only a few counts. The antigen remains unidentified. Germline CDR1 and CDR2: MNHEY and SVGEGT. Losses at the gene ends were 5 bases for V and 8 bases for J; bases not matched to a gene: 8. CDR3 length equals 14 residues. This sequence was found in a human donor in good health (CMV status not recorded). Some clones in this sample may be carry-over from other donors' samples. This chain joins TRBV6-2 or TRBV6-3 and TRBJ2-4, with 8 bases that match TRBD1. The sequenced sample was cultured CD8+ T cells from PBMCs, obtained from culture after CMV antigen stimulation. The CDR3 DNA reads as TGTGCCAGCAGTAGGGGGACAGGAGATGACATTCAGTACTTC. Amino acids: CASSRGTGDDIQYF.